The next 14 T cell receptor beta chains were all read from a single sample in a study of cytomegalovirus exposure and HLA in healthy donors. The PCR had 60 Vbeta and 13 Jbeta primers. Produced via immunoSEQ multiplex PCR; TCRdb's table is partial and in-frame only. This sample has about 87,000 clones, with 65% to 75% found just once. The sequenced sample consisted of PBMCs. The receptors come from a man between 25 and 39 years old in good health and CMV-seropositive.

This rearrangement joins TRBV4-2 to TRBJ1-4; D is uncertain. The V end lost 0 bases, the J end lost 6 bases, and 11 bases lay between the germline ends. Looked up from germline, CDR1 is LGHNA and CDR2 is YNFKEQ. The CDR3 covers 15 residues. Written as DNA, the CDR3 is TGTGCCAGCAGCCAAGAGGGCAGAACGGATGAAAAACTGTTTTTT. Amino acid sequence: CASSQEGRTDEKLFF.

The rearrangement joins TRBV5-4 to TRBJ1-1, with 7 bases aligning to TRBD1. This CDR3 contains 13 residues. Germline V CDR1 and CDR2: SGHNT, YYREEE (reference sequence). Losses at the gene ends were 2 bases for V and 3 bases for J; bases not matched to a gene: 1. Here the CDR3 reads CASSFDRDTEAFF. The CDR3 DNA is TGTGCCAGCAGCTTTGACAGGGACACTGAAGCTTTCTTT.

The rearrangement joins TRBV5-4 to TRBJ1-1; TRBD1 matches at 8 bases. Germline CDR1 is SGHNT and CDR2 is YYREEE (reference sequence). Germline trimming cut 3 bases from V and 5 bases from J; bases unmatched to any gene: 6. This CDR3 is 14 amino acids long. The CDR3 spells CASSSKTGGTEAFF. Written as DNA, the CDR3 is TGTGCCAGCAGCTCAAAAACAGGGGGTACTGAAGCTTTCTTT.

As concerns this clone: The junction differs from germline at one of its ends, possibly a read error. This chain joins TRBV7-9 and TRBJ2-5, with TRBD2 as a possible D gene (5 bases). The CDR3 is 16 amino acids. Looked up from germline, CDR1 is SEHNR and CDR2 is FQNEAQ (reference sequence). CDR3 in DNA: TGTTCCAGCAGCTTAGTCGAGAAGTATACGGGGGAGACCCAGTACTTC. Translation gives CSSSLVEKYTGETQYF.

The chain couples TRBV5-4 to TRBJ2-7, with 8 bases fitting TRBD2. Unmatched junction bases numbered 13, after V lost 0 bases and J lost 2 bases. Germline CDR1 SGHNT, CDR2 YYREEE (reference sequence). This CDR3 region has 18 residues. CDR3 sequence: CASSLDGPAGGVTYEQYF. In DNA form, the CDR3 reads TGTGCCAGCAGCTTGGACGGGCCCGCGGGGGGCGTGACCTACGAGCAGTACTTC.

This chain connects TRBV6-5 to TRBJ2-2; possibly TRBD2 for D (6 bases). The CDR3 covers 14 residues. Germline CDR1 MNHEY, CDR2 SVGAGI. The germline V and J ends were trimmed by 4 bases and 3 bases, with 9 bases remaining between them. Here the CDR3 DNA reads TGTGCCAGCAGTTGGGCGGGGTACACCGGGGAGCTGTTTTTT. Protein: CASSWAGYTGELFF.

The chain recombines TRBV7-8 with TRBJ2-2; D call uncertain. V was cut by 1 base and J by 0 bases, with 6 bases left in between. The CDR3 spans 15 residues. The germline CDR1 and CDR2 sequences are SGHVS and FQNEAQ. CDR3 in DNA: TGTGCCAGCAGCTTAGTTAGAGCGAACACCGGGGAGCTGTTTTTT. Translation gives CASSLVRANTGELFF.

V is TRBV5-1 and J is TRBJ2-2; D is possibly TRBD2 (6 bases). V lost 0 bases and J 7 bases, leaving 10 bases between the germline ends. Germline V gene data show CDR1 as SGHRS and CDR2 as YFSETQ. The CDR3 totals 14 residues. The CDR3 DNA sequence: TGCGCCAGCAGCTTGGGGGGGGATGGCGGGGAGCTGTTTTTT. It encodes CASSLGGDGGELFF.

There are a few counts of this clone. The rearrangement joins TRBV9 to TRBJ1-4; 7 positions agree with TRBD1. CDR3 length equals 14 residues. V lost 0 bases and J lost 8; bases outside the gene matches: 4. The germline gives CDR1 SGDLS, CDR2 YYNGEE. CDR3 residues: CASSVGQGGEKLFF. The CDR3 DNA reads TGTGCCAGCAGCGTAGGACAGGGAGGAGAAAAACTGTTTTTT.

This clone appeared a single time. This chain links TRBV6-5 with TRBJ2-1; the match to TRBD2 covers 12 bases. V was pared by 4 bases and J by 7 bases, with 5 bases of the junction left unmatched. CDR3 length: 15 amino acids. The germline CDR1 and CDR2 sequences are MNHEY and SVGAGI. This CDR3 reads CASSSILAGGNEQFF. DNA of the CDR3: TGTGCCAGCAGTTCGATCCTAGCGGGGGGGAATGAGCAGTTCTTC.

V and J are TRBV5-1 and TRBJ2-1; 10 nucleotides match TRBD2. The CDR3 extends over 15 amino acids. Trimming cost V 4 bases and J 6 bases; bases outside gene matches: 7. Germline CDR1 reads SGHRS; CDR2 reads YFSETQ. DNA for the CDR3: TGCGCCAGCAGCACTACCGGGACTAGCGTCAATGAGCAGTTCTTC. Its translation: CASSTTGTSVNEQFF.

This clone was seen only a few times. This sequence joins TRBV6-6 and TRBJ1-1; perhaps TRBD1 as D (6 bases). The CDR3 length is 13 residues. Trimming left V 5 bases short and J 10 bases short, with 17 bases between. Germline values: CDR1 MNHNY, CDR2 SVGAGI (reference sequence). CDR3 sequence: CASSLEAGARAFF. CDR3 nucleotide sequence: TGTGCCAGCAGTCTGGAAGCAGGGGCACGAGCTTTCTTT.

The V call is TRBV28, the J call TRBJ1-2; 7 nucleotides line up with TRBD1. The CDR3 totals 15 residues. Germline loops: CDR1 MDHEN, CDR2 SYDVKM. Trimming removed 2 bases from V and 6 bases from J; junction bases left unmatched: 9. In DNA, the CDR3 is TGTGCCAGCAGTTTAGTCCCAGGGGGAATTGATGGCTACACCTTC. It encodes CASSLVPGGIDGYTF.

In its sample, this clone was seen a few times. This chain uses TRBV5-1 with TRBJ2-1; 9 nucleotides match TRBD1. This CDR3 comprises 16 residues. V shed 4 bases, J shed 0 bases, and the junction held 5 bases outside the gene matches. Germline loops: CDR1 SGHRS, CDR2 YFSETQ. CDR3 sequence (DNA): TGCGCCAGCAGCCAGACAGGGGGGAACTCCTACAATGAGCAGTTCTTC. Its protein product is CASSQTGGNSYNEQFF.